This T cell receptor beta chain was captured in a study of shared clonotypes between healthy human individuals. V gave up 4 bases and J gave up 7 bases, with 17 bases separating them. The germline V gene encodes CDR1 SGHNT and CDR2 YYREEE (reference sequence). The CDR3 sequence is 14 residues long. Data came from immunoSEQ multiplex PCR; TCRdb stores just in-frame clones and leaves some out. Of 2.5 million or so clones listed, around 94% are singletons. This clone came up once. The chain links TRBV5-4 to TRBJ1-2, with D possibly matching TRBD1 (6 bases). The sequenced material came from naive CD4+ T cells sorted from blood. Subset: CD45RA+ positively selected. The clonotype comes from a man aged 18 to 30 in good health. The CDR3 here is CASSHIQGVSGYTF. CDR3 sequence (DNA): TGTGCCAGCAGCCATATACAGGGTGTAAGTGGCTACACCTTC.